A single TCR beta chain is shown here with its context. The data belong to a study of blood T cell repertoires in COVID-19. Those who participated ranged in age from about 18 to 89 years and resided in 20 to 30 US areas. Individuals in the exposed group had encountered a COVID-19 case within 2 weeks preceding study entry. The CDR3 is 12 amino acids. In germline, CDR1 is SGHTA, CDR2 FQGTGA. Trimming left V 3 bases short and J 6 bases short, with 7 bases between. Sequencing used immunoSEQ multiplex PCR; TCRdb keeps in-frame clones, though not all of them. The sample consists of about 280,000 clones, approximately 80% of them appearing once.

The gene calls are TRBV7-3 and TRBJ2-3; D is possibly TRBD2 (6 bases). This TCR came from a man aged 35-49 years who had been exposed to COVID-19. The specimen was PBMCs or T cells enriched from blood (not recorded which). CDR3: CASSFAGDTQYF. CDR3 in DNA: TGTGCCAGCAGCTTCGCGGGGGATACGCAGTATTTT.